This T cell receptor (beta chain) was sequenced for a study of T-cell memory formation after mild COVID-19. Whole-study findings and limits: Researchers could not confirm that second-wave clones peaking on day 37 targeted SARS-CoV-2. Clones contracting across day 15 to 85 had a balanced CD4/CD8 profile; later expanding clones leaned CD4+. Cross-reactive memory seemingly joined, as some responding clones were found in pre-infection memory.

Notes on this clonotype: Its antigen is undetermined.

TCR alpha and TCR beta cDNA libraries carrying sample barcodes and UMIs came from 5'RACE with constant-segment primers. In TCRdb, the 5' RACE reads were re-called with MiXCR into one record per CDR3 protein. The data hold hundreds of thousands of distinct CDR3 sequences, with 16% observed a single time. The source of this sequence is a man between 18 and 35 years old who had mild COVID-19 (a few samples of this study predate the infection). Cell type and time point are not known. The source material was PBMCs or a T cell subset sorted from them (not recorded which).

CDR3 amino acids: CASSFWGGGAFF. CDR3 in DNA: TGTGCCAGCAGCTTTTGGGGGGGAGGGGCTTTCTTT. The V gene is TRBV7-9, the J gene TRBJ1-1; D possibly corresponds to TRBD1 (5 bases). Trimming left V 3 bases short and J 11 bases short, with 13 bases between. Germline CDR1 is SEHNR and CDR2 is FQNEAQ (reference sequence). CDR3 size: 12 residues.